The clone carrying this T cell receptor beta chain was detected a few times. Its antigen remains unknown. This sample is drawn from a study of blood T cells in healthy people across ages. PBMCs numbering at least 6 million were isolated per sample. Combining a sample-barcoded 5' primer with a J-beta primer mix, a second PCR ran for about 6 to 12 cycles. TCRdb passed the 5' RACE reads through MiXCR, listing each CDR3 protein once. The sample includes 1 million to 1.2 million distinct CDR3 sequences, around two fifths of them seen just once. With 6 bases removed from V and 7 bases from J, the gap between germline ends came to 13 bases. The length of the CDR3 is 13 residues. Per germline, CDR1 MDHEN and CDR2 SYDVKM. Study conclusions and caveats: Long-lived donors exceeded aged donors in naive CD4+ cells and diversity.

The sample was blood. The TCR originated in a man aged 18 to 30 in good health. The chain has TRBV28 and TRBJ2-4; D remains ambiguous. The CDR3 DNA is TGTGCCAGCAGCCCCGCCTTAAAGAACATTCAGTACTTC. Translation gives CASSPALKNIQYF.